Listed here are 4 T cell receptor beta chains from one sample, sequenced in a study of technical replicates of blood from several donors. Clones were read by immunoSEQ multiplex PCR, and TCRdb kept only the in-frame ones, dropping some. The sample contains under 90,000 clones, 95% to 98% of which appear only once. Material for sequencing was T cells isolated from PBMCs. These receptor sequences come from a human donor in good health.

In its sample, this clone was seen once. The chain joins TRBV28 to TRBJ2-3; 8 bases line up with TRBD1. CDR1 is MDHEN and CDR2 is SYDVKM in the germline V gene. The length of the CDR3 is 16 residues. The ends lost 1 base at V and 6 bases at J; junction bases unmatched: 9. In nucleotides, the CDR3 is TGTGCCAGCAGTTTATCCGGGACAGGCCAACGTGATACGCAGTATTTT. Residues: CASSLSGTGQRDTQYF.

As for this clone: Germline and junction disagree at one end, which may indicate a read error. The rearrangement links TRBV4-1 to TRBJ2-2, with D uncertain. This CDR3 has 14 residues. The germline V gene encodes CDR1 MGHRA and CDR2 YSYEKL. The CDR3 here is CASSLRKNAGELFF. The CDR3 DNA reads TGCGCCAGCAGCCTGCGCAAGAACGCCGGGGAGCTGTTTTTT.

This chain joins TRBV27 and TRBJ2-1, with 13 bases that match TRBD2. Trimming at V came to 2 bases and at J to 5 bases, leaving 0 bases not matched to a gene. From germline, CDR1 is MNHEY and CDR2 SMNVEV (reference sequence). The CDR3 length is 15 residues. The CDR3 sequence: CASSLGTSGNNEQFF. The CDR3 region has the DNA TGTGCCAGCAGTTTAGGGACTAGCGGGAACAATGAGCAGTTCTTC.

The rearrangement uses TRBV30 and TRBJ1-6; D is unresolved. The ends were cut back, 2 bases at V and 17 bases at J, with 13 bases in the middle. CDR1 and CDR2 (germline): GTSNPN, SVGIG (reference sequence). This CDR3 has 11 amino acids. The DNA of the CDR3 is TGTGCCTGGAGTAGTAGGGAGAAGGTCCACTTT. Amino acids: CAWSSREKVHF.